This T cell receptor beta chain came from a study of blood T cell repertoires in COVID-19. Authors' processing steps: From reference gene primer amplification, estimates of nucleated cell counts were derived. Generated by immunoSEQ multiplex PCR, the TCRdb table keeps only in-frame clones and is missing some. D and trimming were read from the DNA, whereas the V and J calls and clone size are those reported in that table. The table lists around 300,000 clones, around nine tenths of them singletons. CDR3 length: 13 amino acids. V was pared by 3 bases and J by 1 base, with 6 bases between. Germline CDR1 SGHNT, CDR2 YENEEA.

The chain recombines TRBV11-3 with TRBJ1-1, with no clear D. The sequencing sample was made of peripheral blood. The TCR originated in a man aged 50 or older with active or convalescent COVID-19. CDR3 DNA sequence: TGTGCCAGCAGCTTCAGAAAGAACACTGAAGCTTTCTTT. This gives the protein CASSFRKNTEAFF.